In this sample, the clone carrying this T cell receptor (beta chain) turned up a few times. Its target is unknown. The protocol was immunoSEQ multiplex PCR, while the TCRdb copy is restricted to in-frame clones and leaves out a portion. The sample has 250,000 to 300,000 clones, about 89% seen once; the top ten hold about 3.6%. Treatment defined: over 15 received Ad26.COV2.S at low or high dose, single or two shots; about five received placebo; per-sample allocation not given. The samples date from day 63 after the first vaccine or placebo injection. Wuhan-strain SARS-CoV-2 spike was expressed by the Ad26 vector that made up the vaccine. V was pared by 4 bases and J by 9 bases, with 20 bases of the junction left unmatched. The CDR3 covers 18 residues. From germline, CDR1 is KGHDR and CDR2 SFDVKD. The sample is drawn from a study of Ad26.COV2.S vaccination and SARS-CoV-2 variants. Study summary: The donor participated in the COV1001 trial, in its Ad26.COV2.S arm. Notes on the study in general: Substantial breadth was reported for post-vaccination spike-specific CD8+ and CD4+ T cells. Responses of T cells in total may have been underestimated by the TCR breadth and depth analyses.

The sample here was peripheral blood, taken in a trial of Ad26.COV2.S vaccine versus placebo. The V call is TRBV24-1, the J call TRBJ1-2, with 9 bases matching TRBD1. This TCR came from a person between 18 and 59 years old who received the Ad26.COV2.S COVID-19 vaccine or a placebo. The CDR3 spells CATSDRSGTGNFEESYTF. The CDR3 nucleotides are TGTGCCACCAGTGACCGTTCCGGGACAGGGAATTTCGAGGAGAGCTACACCTTC.